Listed below are T cell receptor beta chains from one sample, sequenced in a study of blood T cell repertoires in COVID-19. Assay used: immunoSEQ multiplex PCR; TCRdb lists only in-frame clones, some missing. The repertoire has over 250,000 clones, around 85% of them found once; the top ten carry around 5.5%. Sample: peripheral blood. These TCRs come from a man in his forties or fifties with active or convalescent COVID-19. Each CDR3 is given with its conserved first and last residue. The D gene is left open where the match is weak.

>TRBJ2-7|TRBV5-5|TRBD2
TGTGCCAGCGGCCAGGCACGGACTAGCGGGAGCTTGGAGCAGTACTTC
CASGQARTSGSLEQYF
>TRBJ2-1|TRBV2|TRBD1
TGTGCCAGCAGTCAAACTGAGGGGGCGAGGGGTGGAAAGCAGTTCTTC
CASSQTEGARGGKQFF
>TRBJ2-1|TRBV24-1|TRBD2
TGTGCCACCAGTGAAGGTAGCGGGAGGCCCTACAATGAGCAGTTCTTC
CATSEGSGRPYNEQFF
>TRBJ2-1|TRBV18|NA
TGTGCCAGCTCACCATCAGGAGTCAGGGTCAATGAGCAGTTCTTC
CASSPSGVRVNEQFF
>TRBJ2-1|TRBV19|TRBD2
TGTGCCAGTAGTATCGGACTAGCGGGAGTCAATGAGCAGTTCTTC
CASSIGLAGVNEQFF
>TRBJ1-6|TRBV30|TRBD1
TGTGCCTGGGCGGACAGGAACGGGATTTCACCCCTCCACTTT
CAWADRNGISPLHF
>TRBJ1-5|TRBV19|NA
TGTGCCAGTACCCCCGTAATGGGGGGACGCCAGCCCCAGCATTTT
CASTPVMGGRQPQHF
>TRBJ2-1|TRBV9|NA
TGTGCCAGCAGCGTAGGACAGGCCTCATCCTACAATGAGCAGTTCTTC
CASSVGQASSYNEQFF
>TRBJ2-7|TRBV6-1|NA
TGTGCCAGCAGTGAAGGGTTCAGATACGAGCAGTACTTC
CASSEGFRYEQYF
>TRBJ2-1|TRBV27|NA
TGTGCCAGCAGTTTTGAGCGAGGTGAGCAGTTCTTC
CASSFERGEQFF
>TRBJ2-7|TRBV30|TRBD2
TGTGCCTGGAGTGTTGGGGACTACTACGAGCAGTACTTC
CAWSVGDYYEQYF
>TRBJ1-3|TRBV29-1|NA
TGCAGCGTTGCGGGCGGAGGCGGAAACACCATATATTTT
CSVAGGGGNTIYF